These 2 T cell receptor beta chains share one sample of origin, sequenced in a study of T cell responses to AZD1222 COVID-19 vaccine. Sequenced by immunoSEQ multiplex PCR; TCRdb stores in-frame clones only, minus some. The sample has fewer than 150,000 clones; 80% to 95% are singletons. The sample in question was peripheral blood, obtained on day 0 of AZD1222 vaccination. These receptors came from an adult in good health.

The V and J genes are TRBV5-1 and TRBJ1-2; 8 bases match TRBD1. V was pared by 1 base and J by 2 bases, with 4 bases of the junction left unmatched. The germline CDR1 and CDR2 sequences are SGHRS and YFSETQ. The CDR3 is made up of 15 amino acids. Here the CDR3 reads CASSLRGDRNYGYTF. CDR3 DNA sequence: TGCGCCAGCAGCTTGAGGGGGGACAGGAACTATGGCTACACCTTC.

The chain joins TRBV27 to TRBJ2-1, with TRBD2 identical over 9 bases. The V gene's germline CDR1 is MNHEY and CDR2 SMNVEV (reference sequence). V trimming: 3 bases; J trimming: 3 bases; junction bases outside the gene matches: 6. This CDR3 is 16 amino acids long. The chain's CDR3 is CASSFQLAGHYNEQFF. CDR3 sequence (DNA): TGTGCCAGCAGTTTTCAACTAGCGGGCCACTACAATGAGCAGTTCTTC.